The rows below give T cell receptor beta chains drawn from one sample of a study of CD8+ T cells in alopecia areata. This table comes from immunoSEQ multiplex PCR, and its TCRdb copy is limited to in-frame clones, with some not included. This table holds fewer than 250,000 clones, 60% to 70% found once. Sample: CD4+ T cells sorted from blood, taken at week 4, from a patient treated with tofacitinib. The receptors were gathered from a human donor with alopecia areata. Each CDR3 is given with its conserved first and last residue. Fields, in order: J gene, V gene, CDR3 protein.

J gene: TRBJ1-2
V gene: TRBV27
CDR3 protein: CASSLVGQANYGYTF

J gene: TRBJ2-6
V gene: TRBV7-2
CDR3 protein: CASSLGSGSSGANVLTF

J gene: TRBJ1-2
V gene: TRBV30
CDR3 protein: CAWSAQGSGYTF

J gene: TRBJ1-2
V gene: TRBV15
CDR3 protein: CATSRDSSNYGYTF

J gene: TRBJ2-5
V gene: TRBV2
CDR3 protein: CASSRMESPGTQYF

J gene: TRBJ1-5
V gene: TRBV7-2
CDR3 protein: CASSLRQGANQPQHF

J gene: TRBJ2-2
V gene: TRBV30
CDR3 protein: CAWSPQNTGELFF

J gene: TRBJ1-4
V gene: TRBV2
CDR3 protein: CASSVLQGNEKLFF

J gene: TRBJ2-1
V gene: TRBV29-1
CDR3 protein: CSVQRSKGNEQFF

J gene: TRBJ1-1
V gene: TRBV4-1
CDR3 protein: CASSRTSGAGTGSTEAFF

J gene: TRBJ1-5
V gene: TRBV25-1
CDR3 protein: CASSEGSGNQPQHF

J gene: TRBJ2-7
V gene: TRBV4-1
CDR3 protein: CASSQVPKDEGEQYF

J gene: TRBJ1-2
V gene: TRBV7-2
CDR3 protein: CASSRSTGANYGYTF

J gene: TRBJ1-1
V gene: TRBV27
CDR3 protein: CASRTGQGLRGTEAFF

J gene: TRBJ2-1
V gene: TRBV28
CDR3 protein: CASSSSGGAGNEQFF

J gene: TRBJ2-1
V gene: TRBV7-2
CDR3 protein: CASSRGSGLEDEQFF

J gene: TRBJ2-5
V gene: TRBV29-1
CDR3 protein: CSANPQETQYF

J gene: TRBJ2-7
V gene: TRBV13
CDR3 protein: CASSPRTGLPYEQYF

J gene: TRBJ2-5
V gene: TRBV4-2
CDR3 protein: CASSRRGNPQETQYF

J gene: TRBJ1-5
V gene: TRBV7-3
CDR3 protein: CASSLTGGQPQHF

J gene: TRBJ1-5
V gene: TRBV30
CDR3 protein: CAWSVAGQGVLQPQHF

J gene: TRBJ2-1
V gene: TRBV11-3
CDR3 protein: CASSRGAEQFF

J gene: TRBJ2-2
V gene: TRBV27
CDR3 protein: CASSFRPGVGNTGELFF